A selection of T cell receptor beta chains follows, all from one sample in a study of cytomegalovirus exposure and HLA in healthy donors. TCRdb keeps only in-frame clones here, not all; method: immunoSEQ multiplex PCR. Among 90,000 to 120,000 clones, around 77% were seen once, and the ten largest hold around 4%. Sequencing input: PBMCs. All receptors come from a male donor in good health and CMV-seronegative. Both conserved end residues are part of each CDR3. A D gene is named only where the DNA matches it firmly. Size is stated for part of the rows, as once, few or many counts, or as a class when the clone is expanded.

abundance,j_gene,v_gene,d_gene,CDR3aa,CDR3nt
.,TRBJ2-7,TRBV21-1,.,CASSKVPRGTYEQYF,TGTGCCAGCAGCAAAGTTCCCAGGGGAACCTACGAGCAGTACTTC
.,TRBJ2-1,TRBV5-1,.,CASSLVQRRSYNEQFF,TGCGCCAGCAGCTTGGTCCAGCGGCGATCCTACAATGAGCAGTTCTTC
.,TRBJ1-2,TRBV5-6,.,CASSSDTGSTNYGYTF,TGTGCCAGCAGCTCCGATACAGGGTCGACTAACTATGGCTACACCTTC
.,TRBJ2-7,TRBV11-2,.,CASRETAAGYEQYF,TGTGCCAGCAGGGAGACAGCGGCGGGATACGAGCAGTACTTC
.,TRBJ2-2,TRBV5-8,TRBD2,CASSAGGDELFF,TGTGCCAGCAGCGCCGGGGGGGACGAGCTGTTTTTT
.,TRBJ2-1,TRBV19,.,CASSIFPGSYNEQFF,TGTGCCAGTAGTATATTTCCCGGCTCCTACAATGAGCAGTTCTTC
.,TRBJ1-2,TRBV27,TRBD1,CASSGTGGPNYGYTF,TGTGCCAGCAGCGGGACAGGGGGCCCTAACTATGGCTACACCTTC
.,TRBJ1-1,TRBV30,.,CAWSGQTEAFF,TGTGCCTGGAGTGGGCAGACTGAAGCTTTCTTT
.,TRBJ2-7,TRBV7-8,TRBD2,CASSLGGLGSYEQYF,TGTGCCAGCAGCTTAGGGGGACTAGGATCCTACGAGCAGTACTTC
.,TRBJ2-1,TRBV27,.,CASVNGQAWRNEQFF,TGTGCCAGCGTCAACGGCCAAGCGTGGCGGAATGAGCAGTTCTTC
.,TRBJ2-1,TRBV23-1,TRBD1,CASSQNQGTGDRREVVNEQFF,TGCGCCAGCAGTCAAAACCAAGGGACAGGGGATCGGCGGGAGGTTGTCAATGAGCAGTTCTTC
.,TRBJ2-7,TRBV5-4,.,CASSPSDGQNSYEQYF,TGTGCCAGCAGCCCATCCGATGGACAGAACTCCTACGAGCAGTACTTC
.,TRBJ2-7,TRBV4-1,.,CASSPQWNGEIGEQYF,TGCGCCAGCAGCCCCCAGTGGAATGGAGAAATCGGCGAGCAGTACTTC
.,TRBJ2-7,TRBV9,.,CASSVGEFNEQYF,TGTGCCAGCAGCGTAGGTGAGTTCAACGAGCAGTACTTC
.,TRBJ1-1,TRBV2,.,CAGSASQNTEAFF,TGTGCCGGCAGTGCCAGTCAGAACACTGAAGCTTTCTTT
few,TRBJ1-5,TRBV27,.,CASSPTGGLYQPQHF,TGTGCCAGCAGTCCTACGGGGGGCCTATATCAGCCCCAGCATTTT
.,TRBJ2-3,TRBV7-2,.,CASSLGAPTDTQYF,TGTGCCAGCAGCTTGGGGGCCCCCACAGATACGCAGTATTTT
once,TRBJ1-4,TRBV5-6,.,CASSDPRQLNEKLFF,TGTGCCAGCAGCGACCCTCGGCAACTAAATGAAAAACTGTTTTTT
.,TRBJ1-1,TRBV28,.,CARRRGGDTEAFF,TGTGCCCGCCGACGGGGAGGGGACACTGAAGCTTTCTTT
.,TRBJ2-1,TRBV19,TRBD2,CASRGRTSGRALPQFF,TGTGCCAGTAGGGGGAGGACTAGCGGGAGGGCCCTTCCGCAGTTCTTC
.,TRBJ2-3,TRBV7-3,.,CASSRNAKGPFAPDTQYF,TGTGCCAGCAGCCGAAACGCGAAGGGGCCCTTTGCCCCAGATACGCAGTATTTT
.,TRBJ1-5,TRBV30,.,CAWSLHQGSNQPQHF,TGTGCCTGGAGCCTCCACCAGGGTAGCAATCAGCCCCAGCATTTT
.,TRBJ2-7,TRBV7-9,TRBD1,CASRPGQGPYEQYF,TGTGCCAGTCGACCGGGACAGGGGCCCTACGAGCAGTACTTC
.,TRBJ1-2,TRBV19,.,CASSIEQSYGYTF,TGTGCCAGTAGTATAGAACAGAGCTATGGCTACACCTTC
.,TRBJ2-2,TRBV25-1,TRBD2,CASSDSGRRTGELFF,TGTGCCAGCAGTGATAGCGGGAGAAGAACCGGGGAGCTGTTTTTT
.,TRBJ2-5,TRBV5-4,.,CASSFRRVKGSETQYF,TGTGCCAGCAGCTTCCGGCGGGTGAAAGGGTCAGAGACCCAGTACTTC
few,TRBJ2-6,TRBV28,.,CASTQGSTGANVLTF,TGTGCCAGCACTCAGGGGAGTACTGGGGCCAACGTCCTGACTTTC
.,TRBJ2-3,TRBV11-3,TRBD2,CASSPGLGVTDTQYF,TGTGCCAGCAGCCCGGGACTAGGAGTTACAGATACGCAGTATTTT
.,TRBJ2-7,TRBV6-5,TRBD1,CASSWDSLTYEQYF,TGTGCCAGCAGCTGGGACAGCCTTACCTACGAGCAGTACTTC
.,TRBJ2-2,TRBV27,.,CASSSLRELFF,TGTGCCAGCAGTAGCCTTAGGGAGCTGTTTTTT
.,TRBJ2-7,TRBV7-6,TRBD2,CASSSSGLSYEQYF,TGTGCCAGCAGCTCTAGCGGTCTCTCCTACGAGCAGTACTTC
.,TRBJ1-2,TRBV25-1,.,CASSGRSKAGTSYGYTF,TGTGCCAGCAGCGGAAGGTCGAAAGCCGGGACATCTTATGGCTACACCTTC
.,TRBJ2-4,TRBV30,TRBD2,CAWSAGAGGNIQYF,TGTGCCTGGAGTGCGGGAGCGGGGGGAAACATTCAGTACTTC
.,TRBJ2-2,TRBV11-3,TRBD2,CASSPRLAGEGGELFF,TGTGCCAGCAGCCCCCGACTAGCGGGAGAGGGCGGGGAGCTGTTTTTT
.,TRBJ2-5,TRBV4-1,TRBD2,CASSQPGLAGQETQYF,TGCGCCAGCAGCCAACCTGGACTAGCGGGACAAGAGACCCAGTACTTC
few,TRBJ2-2,TRBV6-6,.,CASSYEGTGELFF,TGTGCCAGCAGTTACGAGGGCACCGGGGAGCTGTTTTTT
.,TRBJ2-3,TRBV6-1,TRBD2,CASSKLGGGGDTQYF,TGTGCCAGCAGTAAACTCGGGGGGGGCGGTGATACGCAGTATTTT
once,TRBJ2-5,TRBV7-9,TRBD2,CASSLSGIKETQYF,TGTGCCAGCAGCTTAAGCGGGATTAAAGAGACCCAGTACTTC
few,TRBJ2-7,TRBV5-1,.,CASKTEISSYEQYF,TGCGCCAGCAAAACAGAGATCAGCTCCTACGAGCAGTACTTC